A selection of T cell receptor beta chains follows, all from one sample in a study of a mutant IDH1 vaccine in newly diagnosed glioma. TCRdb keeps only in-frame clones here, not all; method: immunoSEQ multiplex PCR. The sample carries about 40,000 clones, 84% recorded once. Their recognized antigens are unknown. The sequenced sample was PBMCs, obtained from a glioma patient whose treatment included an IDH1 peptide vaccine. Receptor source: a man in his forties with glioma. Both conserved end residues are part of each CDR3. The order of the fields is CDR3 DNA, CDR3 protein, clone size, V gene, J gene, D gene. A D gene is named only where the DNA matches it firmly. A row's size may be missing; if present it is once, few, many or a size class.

cdr3_nt: TGTGCCAGCAAAGGGGGAGGGGTGACCGGGGAGCTGTTTTTT
cdr3_aa: CASKGGGVTGELFF
clone_size: -
v_call: TRBV6-5
j_call: TRBJ2-2
d_call: -

cdr3_nt: TGCGCCAGCGATGGCGGGAGATCGTCAGATACGCAGTATTTT
cdr3_aa: CASDGGRSSDTQYF
clone_size: -
v_call: TRBV5-1
j_call: TRBJ2-3
d_call: TRBD2

cdr3_nt: TGTGCCAGCATTAGAGTGGAGACCCAGTACTTC
cdr3_aa: CASIRVETQYF
clone_size: -
v_call: TRBV2
j_call: TRBJ2-5
d_call: -

cdr3_nt: TGTGCCACCCGACAGGGGGCGCAGCCCCAGCATTTT
cdr3_aa: CATRQGAQPQHF
clone_size: -
v_call: TRBV7-2
j_call: TRBJ1-5
d_call: TRBD1

cdr3_nt: TGTGCCAGTAGAGACAACGGTAACAACTATGGCTACACCTTC
cdr3_aa: CASRDNGNNYGYTF
clone_size: few
v_call: TRBV19
j_call: TRBJ1-2
d_call: -

cdr3_nt: TGTGCCAGCAGCACCCGAGTCGGTCCAGATACGCAGTATTTT
cdr3_aa: CASSTRVGPDTQYF
clone_size: -
v_call: TRBV7-2
j_call: TRBJ2-3
d_call: -

cdr3_nt: TGTGCCAGTAGTATGGGATACTCTTGGGGCTACACCTTC
cdr3_aa: CASSMGYSWGYTF
clone_size: -
v_call: TRBV19
j_call: TRBJ1-2
d_call: -

cdr3_nt: TGCGCCAGCAGTGGTAGGAGGGTGGGAGAGCAGTTCTTC
cdr3_aa: CASSGRRVGEQFF
clone_size: -
v_call: TRBV5-1
j_call: TRBJ2-1
d_call: -

cdr3_nt: TGCGCCAGCAGCCCCCCACGCGGGAGAGGCCGGGAGACCCAGTACTTC
cdr3_aa: CASSPPRGRGRETQYF
clone_size: -
v_call: TRBV4-1
j_call: TRBJ2-5
d_call: TRBD2

cdr3_nt: TGTGCCAGCAGCGTAGTAGGGTGGAGGGATTCCTACGAGCAGTACTTC
cdr3_aa: CASSVVGWRDSYEQYF
clone_size: few
v_call: TRBV9
j_call: TRBJ2-7
d_call: -

cdr3_nt: TGTGCCAGCAGTTACTCCGAGGGTAGGACTGAAGCTTTCTTT
cdr3_aa: CASSYSEGRTEAFF
clone_size: -
v_call: TRBV6-5
j_call: TRBJ1-1
d_call: -

cdr3_nt: TGTGCCAGCAGTTACGGCGAGACCCAGTACTTC
cdr3_aa: CASSYGETQYF
clone_size: -
v_call: TRBV6-6
j_call: TRBJ2-5
d_call: -

cdr3_nt: TGTGCCAGCGGACAGTTTTATAGCAATCAGCCCCAGCATTTT
cdr3_aa: CASGQFYSNQPQHF
clone_size: -
v_call: TRBV6-1
j_call: TRBJ1-5
d_call: -

cdr3_nt: TGCGCCAGCAGCTTGATGGACACTGAAGCTTTCTTT
cdr3_aa: CASSLMDTEAFF
clone_size: few
v_call: TRBV5-1
j_call: TRBJ1-1
d_call: -

cdr3_nt: TGTGCCAGCAGCTTAATGGTGGGTGCCTACGAGCAGTACTTC
cdr3_aa: CASSLMVGAYEQYF
clone_size: -
v_call: TRBV7-3
j_call: TRBJ2-7
d_call: -

cdr3_nt: TGTGCTAGCAGCTTGGCGCGAGCGGGAGGGGGCGGTGAGCAGTTCTTC
cdr3_aa: CASSLARAGGGGEQFF
clone_size: -
v_call: TRBV7-7
j_call: TRBJ2-1
d_call: TRBD2

cdr3_nt: TGTGCCAGCAGCTTAGGAACAGGGAACTATGGCTACACCTTC
cdr3_aa: CASSLGTGNYGYTF
clone_size: -
v_call: TRBV7-2
j_call: TRBJ1-2
d_call: -

cdr3_nt: TGTGCCAGCAGCCAAGTCAGGGGCTACGAGCAGTACTTC
cdr3_aa: CASSQVRGYEQYF
clone_size: -
v_call: TRBV14
j_call: TRBJ2-7
d_call: -

cdr3_nt: TGCAGCGTTGAGTCCAGCTCTGGAAACACCATATATTTT
cdr3_aa: CSVESSSGNTIYF
clone_size: -
v_call: TRBV29-1
j_call: TRBJ1-3
d_call: -

cdr3_nt: TGTGCCAGTTCACGAGGAATCTATAGCAATCAGCCCCAGCATTTT
cdr3_aa: CASSRGIYSNQPQHF
clone_size: -
v_call: TRBV19
j_call: TRBJ1-5
d_call: -

cdr3_nt: TGTGCCAGCAGCTTAGGAGGATACCCTCGAGTTGAGACCCAGTACTTC
cdr3_aa: CASSLGGYPRVETQYF
clone_size: once
v_call: TRBV7-6
j_call: TRBJ2-5
d_call: -

cdr3_nt: TGTGCCAGCACCTATGAGTTCAGGGATAATCAGCCCCAGCATTTT
cdr3_aa: CASTYEFRDNQPQHF
clone_size: few
v_call: TRBV28
j_call: TRBJ1-5
d_call: -

cdr3_nt: TGTGCCAGCAGCCAATCGGAAGGCGCTGGGCAGTACTTC
cdr3_aa: CASSQSEGAGQYF
clone_size: -
v_call: TRBV16
j_call: TRBJ2-7
d_call: -

cdr3_nt: TGTGCCAGCGGAGACAGGGTCCGCGAGCAGTACTTC
cdr3_aa: CASGDRVREQYF
clone_size: -
v_call: TRBV28
j_call: TRBJ2-7
d_call: TRBD1

cdr3_nt: TGTGCCAGCAGTTACTCCAGCCCGGGACAGGGTCAAAAACTGTTTTTT
cdr3_aa: CASSYSSPGQGQKLFF
clone_size: -
v_call: TRBV6-5
j_call: TRBJ1-4
d_call: TRBD1

cdr3_nt: TGTGCCAGCACCCCTCAGGCGGGAACAGGGGCAGATACGCAGTATTTT
cdr3_aa: CASTPQAGTGADTQYF
clone_size: -
v_call: TRBV5-6
j_call: TRBJ2-3
d_call: -

cdr3_nt: TGTGCCACCACCGGGGACTACTATGGCTACACCTTC
cdr3_aa: CATTGDYYGYTF
clone_size: -
v_call: TRBV19
j_call: TRBJ1-2
d_call: -

cdr3_nt: TGTGCCATCAGTGCGCTAGCGGGAGTCACAGATACGCAGTATTTT
cdr3_aa: CAISALAGVTDTQYF
clone_size: -
v_call: TRBV10-3
j_call: TRBJ2-3
d_call: TRBD2

cdr3_nt: TGTGCCAGCAGCCCCTCCAACAGGGTTCAGGGCTACACCTTC
cdr3_aa: CASSPSNRVQGYTF
clone_size: -
v_call: TRBV7-8
j_call: TRBJ1-2
d_call: -

cdr3_nt: TGCGCCAGCAGCACGCGTGGTACGCAGTATTTT
cdr3_aa: CASSTRGTQYF
clone_size: -
v_call: TRBV10-2
j_call: TRBJ2-3
d_call: -

cdr3_nt: TGTGCCGGGGCCAGTTACGATACGCAGTATTTT
cdr3_aa: CAGASYDTQYF
clone_size: -
v_call: TRBV6-6
j_call: TRBJ2-3
d_call: -

cdr3_nt: TGTGCCAGCAGCTTAGTTAGCGGGAGCAATGAGCAGTTCTTC
cdr3_aa: CASSLVSGSNEQFF
clone_size: -
v_call: TRBV11-2
j_call: TRBJ2-1
d_call: TRBD2

cdr3_nt: TGTGCCAGCAGAGATAGGAGCGGGAGACCCAATTCGGGGACCCAGTACTTC
cdr3_aa: CASRDRSGRPNSGTQYF
clone_size: -
v_call: TRBV2
j_call: TRBJ2-5
d_call: TRBD2

cdr3_nt: TGTGCCAGCTCACCACCGCGGGAGCTTCTAGATACGCAGTATTTT
cdr3_aa: CASSPPRELLDTQYF
clone_size: -
v_call: TRBV18
j_call: TRBJ2-3
d_call: TRBD2

cdr3_nt: TGTGCCAGCAGTGAATATGGGAGGCCCGGGGAGCTGTTTTTT
cdr3_aa: CASSEYGRPGELFF
clone_size: -
v_call: TRBV6-1
j_call: TRBJ2-2
d_call: -

cdr3_nt: TGTGCCAGCAGCCCAAACCGCCCGGACGAGCAGTACTTC
cdr3_aa: CASSPNRPDEQYF
clone_size: -
v_call: TRBV7-9
j_call: TRBJ2-7
d_call: -

cdr3_nt: TGTGCCAGCAGCCAAGATAGCAGCGGGAACTACAATGAGCAGTTCTTC
cdr3_aa: CASSQDSSGNYNEQFF
clone_size: -
v_call: TRBV4-2
j_call: TRBJ2-1
d_call: TRBD2

cdr3_nt: TGTGCCAGCAAACGAGACAGGGTGACGTCTGGCTACACCTTC
cdr3_aa: CASKRDRVTSGYTF
clone_size: -
v_call: TRBV7-2
j_call: TRBJ1-2
d_call: TRBD1

cdr3_nt: TGTGCCAGCAACTCAGGGGCGGGCAGCTCCTACGAGCAGTACTTC
cdr3_aa: CASNSGAGSSYEQYF
clone_size: -
v_call: TRBV27
j_call: TRBJ2-7
d_call: -

cdr3_nt: TGTGCCAGCAGACCCCCCGAGTTCAGGAATGGCTACACCTTC
cdr3_aa: CASRPPEFRNGYTF
clone_size: -
v_call: TRBV6-6
j_call: TRBJ1-2
d_call: -

cdr3_nt: TGTGCCAGCTCACCGCGGCGGCAAGAGACCCAGTACTTC
cdr3_aa: CASSPRRQETQYF
clone_size: -
v_call: TRBV18
j_call: TRBJ2-5
d_call: -

cdr3_nt: TGCAGCGTTGCCGACAGAGGCACCATATATTTT
cdr3_aa: CSVADRGTIYF
clone_size: -
v_call: TRBV29-1
j_call: TRBJ1-3
d_call: -

cdr3_nt: TGCGCCAGCAGCCAAGCCCACAGGGGAAAAAACACCGGGGAGCTGTTTTTT
cdr3_aa: CASSQAHRGKNTGELFF
clone_size: once
v_call: TRBV4-1
j_call: TRBJ2-2
d_call: TRBD1

cdr3_nt: TGCGCCAGCAGCTTAGCTACTTCCGATGGCTACACCTTC
cdr3_aa: CASSLATSDGYTF
clone_size: -
v_call: TRBV5-1
j_call: TRBJ1-2
d_call: -

cdr3_nt: TGTGCCAGCAGTTTACGGCCACAGTCCCAGCCCCAGCATTTT
cdr3_aa: CASSLRPQSQPQHF
clone_size: once
v_call: TRBV27
j_call: TRBJ1-5
d_call: -

cdr3_nt: TGTGCCAGCAGCTTAGGTGGGAGTGAGACCCAGTACTTC
cdr3_aa: CASSLGGSETQYF
clone_size: few
v_call: TRBV7-3
j_call: TRBJ2-5
d_call: -

cdr3_nt: TGCGCCAGCAGCCAAGATAGGGCCAACACTGAAGCTTTCTTT
cdr3_aa: CASSQDRANTEAFF
clone_size: -
v_call: TRBV4-3
j_call: TRBJ1-1
d_call: -

cdr3_nt: TGTGCCAGCAGGGGCTACGGGACAGGGTACGGCTACACCTTC
cdr3_aa: CASRGYGTGYGYTF
clone_size: -
v_call: TRBV2
j_call: TRBJ1-2
d_call: TRBD1

cdr3_nt: TGTGCCAGCAGCCTGACTAGCGGACGGGATGATAAGCAGTACTTC
cdr3_aa: CASSLTSGRDDKQYF
clone_size: -
v_call: TRBV7-2
j_call: TRBJ2-7
d_call: TRBD2

cdr3_nt: TGTGCCAGCAGCTTTGGAGGGTACAACTATGGCTACACCTTC
cdr3_aa: CASSFGGYNYGYTF
clone_size: -
v_call: TRBV5-4
j_call: TRBJ1-2
d_call: -

cdr3_nt: TGTGCCAGCTCAGTAAGACAGGGGGCCGGACTAGCGGGATCATTGGATGAGCAGTTCTTC
cdr3_aa: CASSVRQGAGLAGSLDEQFF
clone_size: -
v_call: TRBV18
j_call: TRBJ2-1
d_call: TRBD2

cdr3_nt: TGTGCCAGCAGTTTTAAGGGACTAGCGGGAGGGTACGAGCAGTACTTC
cdr3_aa: CASSFKGLAGGYEQYF
clone_size: -
v_call: TRBV27
j_call: TRBJ2-7
d_call: TRBD2

cdr3_nt: TGTGCCAGCAGTTTAACTTCAACCAGGGGGTGGGAGCAGTACTTC
cdr3_aa: CASSLTSTRGWEQYF
clone_size: -
v_call: TRBV27
j_call: TRBJ2-7
d_call: TRBD1

cdr3_nt: TGTGCCAGCAGCTTCCGACCCTCCACCGGGGAGCTGTTTTTT
cdr3_aa: CASSFRPSTGELFF
clone_size: -
v_call: TRBV27
j_call: TRBJ2-2
d_call: -

cdr3_nt: TGTGCCAGCAGCTTAGGGCGGGGCTACGAGCAGTACTTC
cdr3_aa: CASSLGRGYEQYF
clone_size: -
v_call: TRBV13
j_call: TRBJ2-7
d_call: -

cdr3_nt: TGTGCCACCAGCAGAGATCGACTAGTAGGCAATGAGCAGTTCTTC
cdr3_aa: CATSRDRLVGNEQFF
clone_size: -
v_call: TRBV15
j_call: TRBJ2-1
d_call: -

cdr3_nt: TGTGCCAGCAGTCGGCTAGCGAGCGGAACGGGGGCTAATGAGCAGTTCTTC
cdr3_aa: CASSRLASGTGANEQFF
clone_size: -
v_call: TRBV25-1
j_call: TRBJ2-1
d_call: -

cdr3_nt: TGTGCCAGCAGCCCGGACAGGCGGAGTCGAGCTTTCTTT
cdr3_aa: CASSPDRRSRAFF
clone_size: -
v_call: TRBV14
j_call: TRBJ1-1
d_call: TRBD1

cdr3_nt: TGCGCCAGCAGCTTAGGGGACAGGCGCACAGATACGCAGTATTTT
cdr3_aa: CASSLGDRRTDTQYF
clone_size: -
v_call: TRBV5-1
j_call: TRBJ2-3
d_call: TRBD1